The rows below give T cell receptor beta chains drawn from one sample of a study of T cell responses to AZD1222 COVID-19 vaccine. Generated by immunoSEQ multiplex PCR, the TCRdb table keeps only in-frame clones and is missing some. The repertoire holds tens of thousands of clones, with around 87% as singletons. Material: peripheral blood, obtained on day 0 of AZD1222 vaccination. The receptors were gathered from an adult in good health. Both conserved end residues are part of each CDR3. A D gene is named only where the DNA matches it firmly. Clone size is not always given. Where it is, it says once, few, many or a class for expanded clones.

V gene: TRBV4-1; clone size: -; D gene: TRBD2; J gene: TRBJ2-1; CDR3 DNA: TGCGCCAGCAGCCAAGCGGGAAGCGGGAGCAGAGGTGAGCAGTTCTTC; CDR3 protein: CASSQAGSGSRGEQFF
V gene: TRBV3-1/TRBV3-2; clone size: -; D gene: TRBD2; J gene: TRBJ2-7; CDR3 DNA: TGTGCCAGCAGCCAAGCTAGCGGCTACGAGCAGTACTTC; CDR3 protein: CASSQASGYEQYF
V gene: TRBV4-2; clone size: -; D gene: -; J gene: TRBJ2-2; CDR3 DNA: TGTGCCAGCAGCCAAGATGCCGGGACCGGGGAGCTGTTTTTT; CDR3 protein: CASSQDAGTGELFF
V gene: TRBV5-6; clone size: -; D gene: TRBD1; J gene: TRBJ2-4; CDR3 DNA: TGTGCCAGCAGCCCGACAAATTCGGGACAGAACATTCAGTACTTC; CDR3 protein: CASSPTNSGQNIQYF
V gene: TRBV9; clone size: -; D gene: TRBD2; J gene: TRBJ2-1; CDR3 DNA: TGTGCCAGCAGCGTAGCAGGAGGGACTAGCGGGAATGAGCAGTTCTTC; CDR3 protein: CASSVAGGTSGNEQFF
V gene: TRBV2; clone size: -; D gene: TRBD1; J gene: TRBJ2-7; CDR3 DNA: TGTGCCAGCAACCCGACAGGGTACGAGCAGTACTTC; CDR3 protein: CASNPTGYEQYF
V gene: TRBV5-1; clone size: -; D gene: -; J gene: TRBJ1-2; CDR3 DNA: TGCGCCAGCAGTTCGGGTGTGGAAGGCTACACCTTC; CDR3 protein: CASSSGVEGYTF
V gene: TRBV4-1; clone size: -; D gene: TRBD1; J gene: TRBJ1-2; CDR3 DNA: TGCGCCAGCAGCCAAGCCCCGGACAGGGTAGGTGGCTACACCTTC; CDR3 protein: CASSQAPDRVGGYTF
V gene: TRBV5-6; clone size: -; D gene: TRBD1; J gene: TRBJ2-2; CDR3 DNA: TGTGCCAGCAGACGCCTTATCTCCGGGACAGGGAACACCGGGGAGCTGTTTTTT; CDR3 protein: CASRRLISGTGNTGELFF
V gene: TRBV6-5; clone size: -; D gene: TRBD2; J gene: TRBJ2-7; CDR3 DNA: TGTGCCAGCAGTTCCCTAGCGGGAGGGGACTACGAGCAGTACTTC; CDR3 protein: CASSSLAGGDYEQYF
V gene: TRBV28; clone size: once; D gene: -; J gene: TRBJ1-3; CDR3 DNA: TGTGCCAGCACGTCTGGGAGGAACACCATATATTTT; CDR3 protein: CASTSGRNTIYF
V gene: TRBV4-2; clone size: -; D gene: TRBD1; J gene: TRBJ1-1; CDR3 DNA: TGTGCCAGCAGCTCCCGAGGACAGGAGCTGAACACTGAAGCTTTCTTT; CDR3 protein: CASSSRGQELNTEAFF
V gene: TRBV6-5; clone size: once; D gene: -; J gene: TRBJ1-2; CDR3 DNA: TGTGCCAGCGGCGTAGGGACTAACTATGGCTACACCTTC; CDR3 protein: CASGVGTNYGYTF
V gene: TRBV28; clone size: once; D gene: -; J gene: TRBJ1-1; CDR3 DNA: TGTGCCAGTCCGGGCTTGGGGGGGAGAACTGAAGCTTTCTTT; CDR3 protein: CASPGLGGRTEAFF